This TCR beta chain was captured by sequencing in a study of regulatory T cells in long-lasting Graves disease (dated by TCRdb to about 2021). In the study overall: To count as having persistent Graves' disease, a patient had to have received antithyroid drug treatment for over 5 years with TSH receptor autoantibodies remaining persistently positive. Peripheral blood TCR sequencing and RNA sequencing compared persistent Graves' disease patients with newly diagnosed Graves' disease patients. The study was registered as a clinical trial and conducted in China. A total of roughly 33 samples underwent TCR sequencing: around 13 from persistent and about 20 from newly diagnosed Graves' disease patients. Antithyroid drugs had been taken for approximately 10 years on average by persistent Graves' disease patients in the clinical cohort.

The time point label, read with the paper, signifies: persistent/refractory GD, antithyroid drugs over 5 years with positive TRAb. For both TCR sequencing and RNA sequencing, RNA was extracted from PBMCs using TRIzol. The diagnosis of Graves' disease followed American Thyroid Association guidelines. The patients came from an endocrinology department in Xi'an, China. Each patient gave approximately 10 milliliters of peripheral blood, collected in an EDTA anticoagulant tube. Ficoll Paque Plus density gradient separation was used to isolate PBMCs, and no further T cell sorting was performed. RNA quality was checked with an Agilent 2100 Bioanalyzer and agarose gel, and concentration with a NanoDrop 2000. This clonotype was counted ten times or more. The antigen it recognizes is unknown. No base-level quality is on record; no much larger clone is a single base apart. What the study reported, not specific to this receptor: Peripheral blood alone was examined, since thyroid tissue, which constituted the primary lesion, could not be accessed. TRBV28, TRBJ1-2 and TRBJ2-5 were preferentially used in persistent disease, while TRBV20-1 and TRBJ2-1 were favored in newly diagnosed disease. Sequencing and analysis were limited to the TCR beta chain. More public clonotypes were shared among persistent patients (under 3,000) than among newly diagnosed patients (just under 1,000). As a limitation, the authors acknowledged that the small sample size may reduce accuracy. Persistent Graves' disease patients showed lower TCR Shannon entropy and fewer highly expanded clones than newly diagnosed patients, suggesting clonal expansion.

To prepare the library, multiplex PCR was applied. Reads for this sample came from an Illumina HiSeq 4000. iRepertoire HTBI primers and Arm-PCR amplification of CDR3 regions were used to construct TCR beta libraries. Gel purification was performed on PCR products prior to sequencing. Regarding the original processing steps: A total of fewer than 70 TRBV and 14 TRBJ segments were identified across samples and were used for gene usage analysis of CDR3 amino acid clonotypes. Filtered high-quality paired reads were merged into contigs using COPE and FqMerger. BLAST was used to align contigs to IMGT TRBV, TRBD and TRBJ reference genes, and CDR3 was defined according to IMGT. Any clonotype with a frequency above 0.1% was classified as a highly expanded clone. Repertoire diversity was measured by Shannon entropy, and V-J evenness by the Gini coefficient. Clonotypes shared by more than one individual were considered public. TCRdb redid the processing of the public reads, applying fastp at Q25 and MiXCR, and retained in-frame beta chains. Under each unique CDR3 protein, matching rows form one entry showing the most common genes and DNA. TCRdb's processing, not the authors', yielded these V and J calls. Recorded for this sample are 400,000 to 500,000 distinct CDR3 sequences; 20% to 25% of them occurred a single time. Together, the top ten hold 7.1% of the sample.

The cysteine opens and the phenylalanine closes a CDR3 of 14 amino acids. The CDR3 DNA has 42 bases and is translated from base 1. The germline V gene gives CDR1 as MNHEY and CDR2 as SVGEGT. V sheds 6 bases and J sheds 5 bases, leaving 13 bases between their ends. The receptor comes from a female donor with Graves disease. The V gene is TRBV6-2 or TRBV6-3 and the J gene is TRBJ1-4, with no confident D gene call. Sequences were derived from peripheral blood mononuclear cells (PBMCs), sampled when the disease was refractory, from a patient treated with antithyroid drugs. The CDR3 has the sequence CASRRRQENEKLFF. Here is the DNA: TGTGCCAGCAGGAGGAGGCAGGAGAATGAAAAACTGTTTTTT.